These 18 T cell receptor beta chains share one sample of origin, sequenced in a study of regulatory T cells in long-lasting Graves disease. Arm-PCR of CDR3 regions with iRepertoire HTBI primers generated TCR beta libraries. Via MiXCR, TCRdb re-called the multiplex PCR reads, giving one row per CDR3 protein. The sample carries hundreds of thousands of distinct CDR3 sequences, roughly 15% recorded once. Sample time point: newly diagnosed GD, antithyroid drugs for less than 3 months. The TCR library was made from RNA extracted from PBMCs. These records were also assigned to another study, of T cells in Graves' hyperthyroidism and ophthalmopathy.

The material was peripheral blood mononuclear cells (PBMCs), obtained at new diagnosis, from a patient treated with antithyroid drugs. All receptors derive from a woman under 40 with Graves disease.

The rearrangement joins TRBV5-6 to TRBJ1-2, with D possibly TRBD1 on 6 matching bases. CDR3 length: 18 residues. The germline V and J ends were trimmed by 4 bases and 0 bases, with 22 bases remaining between them. CDR1 SGHDT and CDR2 YYEEEE come from the germline V gene. The CDR3 DNA sequence: TGTGCCAGCAGCCCAAGGCCAGGACAGACGGTAGCTAACTATGGCTACACCTTC. Protein product: CASSPRPGQTVANYGYTF.

This clonotype came up a few times. The gene calls are TRBV28 and TRBJ2-4; D is perhaps TRBD2 (5 bases). The CDR3 sequence is 14 residues long. The V and J ends lost 7 bases and 0 bases respectively, with 10 bases between them. Germline V gene sequence: CDR1 MDHEN, CDR2 SYDVKM. The CDR3 DNA is TGTGCCAGCACGGCGGCGGGAGCCAAAAACATTCAGTACTTC. Translating gives CASTAAGAKNIQYF.

This clonotype was detected ten times or more. The chain uses TRBV5-1 and TRBJ2-7; 13 positions match TRBD2. V shed 4 bases and J 6 bases; nucleotides not matched to a gene: 4. CDR1 is SGHRS and CDR2 is YFSETQ in the germline V gene. This CDR3 has 14 residues. CDR3: CASSLGTSGIEQYF. The CDR3 region has the DNA TGCGCCAGCAGCCTAGGGACTAGCGGGATCGAGCAGTACTTC.

This clonotype was picked up a small number of times. The chain has TRBV20-1 and TRBJ2-5; no clear D. Germline V CDR1 and CDR2: DFQATT, SNEGSKA (reference sequence). This CDR3 region has 14 residues. CDR3 nucleotides: TGCAGCATCCTATACCGGACGGCCCAAGAGACCCAGTACTTC. It encodes CSILYRTAQETQYF.

This clonotype was picked up many times. The chain has TRBV20-1 and TRBJ2-7, with 8 nucleotides matching TRBD2. V gave up 3 bases and J gave up 6 bases; unmatched junction bases: 7. Germline V lookup: CDR1 DFQATT, CDR2 SNEGSKA (reference sequence). The CDR3 has 13 residues. The CDR3 region is CSASGLAGIEQYF. The CDR3 nucleotides are TGCAGTGCTAGTGGGCTAGCGGGTATCGAGCAGTACTTC.

This clonotype was recorded a few times. CDR3 region: CASSLFDSPLHF. Here the CDR3 DNA reads TGTGCCAGCAGCTTATTCGATTCACCCCTCCACTTT. This chain connects TRBV7-9 to TRBJ1-6, with D unclear. Trimming left V 2 bases short and J 8 bases short, with 4 bases between. The germline CDR1 and CDR2 sequences are SEHNR and FQNEAQ (reference sequence). CDR3 length: 12 residues.

In this sample, this clonotype turned up a few times. The rearrangement joins TRBV20-1 to TRBJ2-3; TRBD2 matches 10 bases. From germline, CDR1 is DFQATT and CDR2 SNEGSKA (reference sequence). The junction had 5 bases not matched to a gene; V was cut back by 7 bases and J by 1 base. The CDR3 extends over 14 amino acids. The CDR3 coding sequence is TGCAGTGTTCGGACTAGCGGACGCACAGATACGCAGTATTTT. Translation: CSVRTSGRTDTQYF.

The table lists this clonotype with a few counts. The chain employs TRBV19 and TRBJ1-1, with TRBD1 as a possible D gene (5 bases). This CDR3 is built from 15 residues. Germline CDR1 and CDR2: LNHDA and SQIVND (reference sequence). V was cut by 3 bases and J by 2 bases, with 13 bases left in between. CDR3 nucleotide sequence: TGTGCCAGTAGTATGGCCGGGACGGTTAACACTGAAGCTTTCTTT. This translates into CASSMAGTVNTEAFF.

There are many counts of this clonotype. V and J are TRBV7-9 and TRBJ2-5; no reliable D call. Germline V gives CDR1 SEHNR, CDR2 FQNEAQ (reference sequence). The CDR3 has 14 residues. Trimming took off 1 base at V and 2 bases at J, with 8 bases between the two ends. The CDR3 sequence: CASSLGYSQETQYF. CDR3 nucleotide sequence: TGTGCCAGCAGCTTAGGTTATTCTCAAGAGACCCAGTACTTC.

The rearrangement joins TRBV20-1 to TRBJ2-5; maybe TRBD2 (6 bases). V was trimmed by 0 bases and J by 5 bases, leaving 16 bases between them. The CDR3 sequence is 15 residues long. Germline loops: CDR1 DFQATT, CDR2 SNEGSKA (reference sequence). CDR3 protein: CSARDSASVGETQYF. Written as DNA, the CDR3 is TGCAGTGCTAGAGATTCGGCTAGCGTTGGGGAGACCCAGTACTTC.

This clonotype was observed at least ten times. Germline is not matched at one junction end, which may reflect a read error. The chain employs TRBV5-1 and TRBJ2-7, with D tentatively TRBD1 (6 bases). Germline loops: CDR1 SGHRS, CDR2 YFSETQ. The CDR3 is 14 amino acids. The CDR3 sequence is CASSLQGDSYEQYF. CDR3 coding DNA: TGTGCCAGCTCCCTACAGGGTGACTCTTACGAGCAGTACTTC.

This clonotype has ten or more counts. This rearrangement joins TRBV7-9 to TRBJ2-1, with 7 bases identical to TRBD2. The CDR3 runs to 12 residues. Losses at the gene ends were 6 bases for V and 8 bases for J; bases not matched to a gene: 4. Per germline, CDR1 SEHNR and CDR2 FQNEAQ (reference sequence). CDR3 sequence (DNA): TGTGCCAGCAGTCGGACTAGTCATGAGCAGTTCTTC. Protein sequence: CASSRTSHEQFF. Full variable domain (remainder filled in from reference TRBV7-9 and TRBJ2-1): DTGVSQNPRHKITKRGQNVTFRCDPISEHNRLYWYRQTLGQGPEFLTYFQNEAQLEKSRLLSDRFSAERPKGSFSTLEIQRTEQGDSAMYLCASSRTSHEQFFGPGTRLTVL.

On this clonotype itself: It is likely a read error: a sequence one base away is far more abundant. This sequence joins TRBV2 and TRBJ2-5; the match to TRBD2 covers 7 bases. Germline lookup yields CDR1 SNHLY and CDR2 FYNNEI. Unmatched junction bases numbered 7, after V lost 7 bases and J lost 2 bases. This CDR3 is 14 amino acids long. The CDR3 nucleotides read TGTGCCAGCAACTCTGCGGGAGCTCAAGAGACCCAGTACTTC. It specifies CASNSAGAQETQYF.

The table lists this clonotype with many counts. The chain combines TRBV20-1 with TRBJ2-7; no clear D gene. This CDR3 has 12 amino acids. Trimming cost V 3 bases and J 6 bases, with 12 bases left between them. Germline V gene data show CDR1 as DFQATT and CDR2 as SNEGSKA (reference sequence). CDR3 coding DNA: TGCAGTGCTAGCAACGGGCCCGTCGAGCAGTACTTC. It yields the protein CSASNGPVEQYF.

This clonotype was counted many times. This chain uses TRBV5-1 with TRBJ1-1; the D gene is possibly TRBD1 (6 bases). Germline assignment: CDR1 SGHRS and CDR2 YFSETQ. This CDR3 is built from 16 residues. The ends were cut back, 2 bases at V and 1 base at J, with 15 bases in the middle. This chain's CDR3 is CASSLWGGAENTEAFF. The CDR3 region has the DNA TGCGCCAGCAGCTTATGGGGGGGCGCGGAGAACACTGAAGCTTTCTTT.

Points on this clonotype: A clone one base away is much larger, so this may be a read error. V is TRBV7-2 and J is TRBJ2-7; 7 bases fit TRBD1. The CDR3 length is 16 residues. Germline CDR1 SGHTA, CDR2 FQGNSA. The V and J ends lost 2 bases and 2 bases, in that order; junction bases with no gene match: 9. DNA of the CDR3: TGTGCCAGCAGCTTACTCACAGGGGCTGGAGCCTACGAGCAGTACTTC. Protein product: CASSLLTGAGAYEQYF.

The rearrangement links TRBV9 to TRBJ2-5; the D gene is possibly TRBD2 (5 bases). The germline V gene encodes CDR1 SGDLS and CDR2 YYNGEE. This CDR3 contains 15 residues. V shed 2 bases and J shed 5 bases, with 16 bases lying between them. For the CDR3, the DNA is TGTGCCAGCAGCGTGTCAGACGGCGGGTGGGAGACCCAGTACTTC. Its protein product is CASSVSDGGWETQYF.

This chain connects TRBV20-1 to TRBJ1-1, with D unresolved. Trimming cost V 6 bases and J 7 bases, with 21 bases left between them. From germline, CDR1 is DFQATT and CDR2 SNEGSKA (reference sequence). This CDR3 is 14 amino acids long. The CDR3: CSALYRTSPVEAFF. For the CDR3, the DNA is TGCAGTGCCCTCTACCGGACCTCTCCTGTTGAAGCTTTCTTT.